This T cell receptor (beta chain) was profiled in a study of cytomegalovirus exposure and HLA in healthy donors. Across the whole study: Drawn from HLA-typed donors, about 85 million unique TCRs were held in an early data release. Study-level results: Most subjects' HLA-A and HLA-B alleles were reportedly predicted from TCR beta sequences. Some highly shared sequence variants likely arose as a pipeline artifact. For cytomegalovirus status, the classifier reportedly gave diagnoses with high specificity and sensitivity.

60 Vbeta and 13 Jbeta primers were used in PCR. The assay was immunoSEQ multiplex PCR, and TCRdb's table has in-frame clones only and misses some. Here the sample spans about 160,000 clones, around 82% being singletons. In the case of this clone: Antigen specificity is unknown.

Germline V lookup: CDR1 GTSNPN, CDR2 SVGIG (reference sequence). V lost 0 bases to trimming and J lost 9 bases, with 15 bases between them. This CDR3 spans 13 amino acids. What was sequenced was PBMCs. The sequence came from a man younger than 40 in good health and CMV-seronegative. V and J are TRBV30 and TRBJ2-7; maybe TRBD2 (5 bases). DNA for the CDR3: TGTGCCTGGAGTGTAGCCGACGCCGCGGGGCAGTACTTC. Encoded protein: CAWSVADAAGQYF.